The rows below give T cell receptor beta chains drawn from one sample of a study of shared clonotypes between healthy human individuals. Some clones are missing from TCRdb's copy, which holds only in-frame ones; the method was immunoSEQ multiplex PCR. The data hold about 470,000 clones, with 70% to 80% observed a single time. Sequenced material: PBMCs. The receptors originated from a woman in her thirties or forties in good health. Some clones in this sample may be carry-over from other donors' samples. CDR3s include the opening cysteine and the closing phenylalanine or tryptophan. A D gene is named only where the DNA matches it firmly. Where a row states a size, it is once, few, many or the class of an expanded clone; other rows omit it.

J,size,D,V,DNA,CDR3
TRBJ1-4,.,.,TRBV27,TGTGCCAGCAGCCGTCCGGGAGGAAAACTGTTTTTT,CASSRPGGKLFF
TRBJ2-3,.,.,TRBV7-3,TGTGCCAGCAGCCAACGTGGCACAGATACGCAGTATTTT,CASSQRGTDTQYF
TRBJ2-3,.,.,TRBV5-8,TGTGCCAGCAGCTTGGGGGGGCACCAACTCACAGATACGCAGTATTTT,CASSLGGHQLTDTQYF
TRBJ2-3,few,.,TRBV11-3,TGTGCCAGCAGCTTAGATCGGGATACGCAGTATTTT,CASSLDRDTQYF
TRBJ1-5,.,.,TRBV2,TGTGCCAGCAGCCAGACAGACGCCGATCAGCCCCAGCATTTT,CASSQTDADQPQHF
TRBJ2-2,few,.,TRBV19,TGTGCCAGTAGTCTGACGACAGCCTCGTACACCGGGGAGCTGTTTTTT,CASSLTTASYTGELFF
TRBJ2-7,.,.,TRBV19,TGTGCCAGTAGTACGGGACATGGTGGCTACGAGCAGTACTTC,CASSTGHGGYEQYF
TRBJ2-1,.,TRBD2,TRBV30,TGTGCCTGGAGTGGTACCCCAGGGAGCGGGAGGGTTGGAGTCTACAATGAGCAGTTCTTC,CAWSGTPGSGRVGVYNEQFF
TRBJ1-4,.,.,TRBV5-4,TGTGCCAGCAGCTTGGGGATACAGGGTGCTAATGAAAAACTGTTTTTT,CASSLGIQGANEKLFF
TRBJ2-5,few,.,TRBV6-5,TGTGCCAGCAGAGCAACAGAGTTGGGAGAGACCCAGTACTTC,CASRATELGETQYF
TRBJ2-5,.,.,TRBV15,TGTGCCACCAGCAGATCAAGGGTCGGGGAAGAGACCCAGTACTTC,CATSRSRVGEETQYF
TRBJ2-7,.,TRBD1,TRBV18,TGTGCCAGCTCAGGGGGACAGGGAAGCTCCTACGAGCAGTACTTC,CASSGGQGSSYEQYF
TRBJ1-1,.,TRBD1,TRBV11-1,TGTGCCAGCAGCCCACAGGGGGGTGTAACTGAAGCTTTCTTT,CASSPQGGVTEAFF
TRBJ2-1,once,.,TRBV7-9,TGTGCCAGCAGCTTAGAGGTGTCGGTAGCGCGGAATGAGCAGTTCTTC,CASSLEVSVARNEQFF
TRBJ2-7,.,.,TRBV2,TGTGCCAGCAGTGACTCGATAGGGAGAGAGCAGTACTTT,CASSDSIGREQYF
TRBJ1-3,.,.,TRBV7-9,TGTGCCAGCAGCTTAACCCTTACAGGGATTGGAAACACCATATATTTT,CASSLTLTGIGNTIYF
TRBJ2-5,.,TRBD2,TRBV2,TGTGCCAGCACCATAGCGGGCCAAGAGACCCAGTACTTC,CASTIAGQETQYF
TRBJ2-5,.,.,TRBV5-1,TGCGCCAGCAGCTTGAGGCCACGACAGTTTACCCAAGAGACCCAGTACTTC,CASSLRPRQFTQETQYF
TRBJ2-2,.,.,TRBV2,TGTGCCAGCAGTGGGGACACTAGGACCGGGGAGCTGTTTTTT,CASSGDTRTGELFF
TRBJ2-7,.,TRBD2,TRBV5-4,TGTGCCAGCAGCTTCCACGGGGAGGGTTCCTACGAGCAGTACTTC,CASSFHGEGSYEQYF
TRBJ2-5,.,.,TRBV18,TGTGCCAGCTCACCACCCGCAAGGGAGACCCAGTACTTC,CASSPPARETQYF
TRBJ2-3,.,.,TRBV6-1,TGTGCCAGCAGTGACGTAGGACAGGGAGGGTATTATTTT,CASSDVGQGGYYF